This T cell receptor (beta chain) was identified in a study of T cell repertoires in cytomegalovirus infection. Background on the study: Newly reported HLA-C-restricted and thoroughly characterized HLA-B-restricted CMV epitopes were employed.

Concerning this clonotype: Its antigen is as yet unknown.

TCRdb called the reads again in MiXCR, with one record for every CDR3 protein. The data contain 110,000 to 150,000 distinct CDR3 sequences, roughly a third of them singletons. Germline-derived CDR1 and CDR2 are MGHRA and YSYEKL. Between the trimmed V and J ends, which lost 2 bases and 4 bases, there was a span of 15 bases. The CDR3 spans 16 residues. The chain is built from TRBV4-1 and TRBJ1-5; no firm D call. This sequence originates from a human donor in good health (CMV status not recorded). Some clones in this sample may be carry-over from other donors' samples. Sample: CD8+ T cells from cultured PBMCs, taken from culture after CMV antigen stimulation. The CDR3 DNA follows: TGCGCCAGCAGCCAAAGAGGGTCCAAGCGGAATCAGCCCCAGCATTTT. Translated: CASSQRGSKRNQPQHF.